This T cell receptor (beta chain) was documented in a study of blood T cell repertoires in COVID-19. Study background: PBMCs, B-cell-depleted T cells, or T cells were the source of the cDNA or gDNA that made up the material.

Participants, 18 to 89 years old, spanned 25 or so US areas. Donors were grouped by their self-reported clinical history. Recovered status applied to Cohort 3 donors who had two consecutive negative PCRs. It also applied to those with clearance or with symptom resolution. Clones were read by immunoSEQ multiplex PCR, and TCRdb kept only the in-frame ones, dropping some. In the table there are 150,000 to 250,000 clones, roughly 90% of which are singletons. Germline V lookup: CDR1 MNHEY, CDR2 SMNVEV (reference sequence). The CDR3 has 13 residues. Trimming stripped 8 bases from V and 4 bases from J, with 14 bases between.

The receptor was isolated from a woman aged 25-40 years who had recovered from COVID-19. The specimen sequenced was PBMCs or T cells enriched from blood (not recorded which). The chain couples TRBV27 to TRBJ1-1; D is ambiguous. The CDR3 spells CASSLRWATEAFF. In DNA, the CDR3 is TGTGCCAGCTCCCTAAGGTGGGCCACTGAAGCTTTCTTT.